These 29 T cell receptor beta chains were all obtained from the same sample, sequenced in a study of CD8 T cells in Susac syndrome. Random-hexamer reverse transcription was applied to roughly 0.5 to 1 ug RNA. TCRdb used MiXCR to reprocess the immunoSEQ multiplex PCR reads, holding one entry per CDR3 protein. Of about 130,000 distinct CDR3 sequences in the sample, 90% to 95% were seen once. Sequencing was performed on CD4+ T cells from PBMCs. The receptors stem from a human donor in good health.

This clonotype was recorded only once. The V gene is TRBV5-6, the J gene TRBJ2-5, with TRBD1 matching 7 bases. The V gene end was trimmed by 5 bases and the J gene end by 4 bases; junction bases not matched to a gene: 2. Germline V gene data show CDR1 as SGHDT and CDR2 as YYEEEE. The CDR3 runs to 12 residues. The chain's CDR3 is CASRTGIETQYF. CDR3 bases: TGTGCCAGCAGGACAGGGATAGAGACCCAGTACTTC.

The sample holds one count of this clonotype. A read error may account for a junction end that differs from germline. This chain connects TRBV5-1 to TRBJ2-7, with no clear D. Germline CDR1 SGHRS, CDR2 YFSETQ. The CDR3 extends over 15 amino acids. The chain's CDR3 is CASSLAMGASSEQYF. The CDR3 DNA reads TGCGCCAGCAGCTTGGCTATGGGCGCCTCCTCCGAGCAGTACTTC.

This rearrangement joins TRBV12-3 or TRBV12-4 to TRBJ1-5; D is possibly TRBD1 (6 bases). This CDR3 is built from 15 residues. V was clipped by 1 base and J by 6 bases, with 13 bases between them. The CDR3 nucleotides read TGTGCCAGCAGTTTAGGATGGGAGGGGGGTCAGCCCCAGCATTTT. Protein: CASSLGWEGGQPQHF.

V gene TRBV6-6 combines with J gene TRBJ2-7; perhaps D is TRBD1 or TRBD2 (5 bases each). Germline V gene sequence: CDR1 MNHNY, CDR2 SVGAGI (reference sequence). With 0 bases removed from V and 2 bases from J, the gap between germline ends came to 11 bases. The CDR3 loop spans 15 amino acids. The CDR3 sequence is CASSYSIGTPYEQYF. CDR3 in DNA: TGTGCCAGCAGTTACTCGATAGGGACCCCCTACGAGCAGTACTTC.

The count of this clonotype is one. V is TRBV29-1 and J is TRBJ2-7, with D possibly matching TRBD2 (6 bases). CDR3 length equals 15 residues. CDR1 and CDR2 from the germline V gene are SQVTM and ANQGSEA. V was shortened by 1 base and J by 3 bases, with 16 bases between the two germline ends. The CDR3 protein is CSVEGDGGKNYEQYF. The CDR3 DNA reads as TGCAGCGTTGAAGGGGATGGCGGGAAAAACTACGAGCAGTACTTC.

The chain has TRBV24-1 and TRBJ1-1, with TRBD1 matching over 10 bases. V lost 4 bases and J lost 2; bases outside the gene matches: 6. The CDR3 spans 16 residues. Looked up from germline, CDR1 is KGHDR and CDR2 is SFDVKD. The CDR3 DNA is TGTGCCACCAGTGAGGGGGACAGGGGCGTCAACACTGAAGCTTTCTTT. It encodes CATSEGDRGVNTEAFF.

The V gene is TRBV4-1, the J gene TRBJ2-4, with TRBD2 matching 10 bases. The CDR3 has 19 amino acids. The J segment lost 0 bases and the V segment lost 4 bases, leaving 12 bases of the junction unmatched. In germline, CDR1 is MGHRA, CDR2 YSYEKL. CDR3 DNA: TGCGCCAGCAGCCCAGATTACGGACTAGCGGAGATAGCCAAAAACATTCAGTACTTC. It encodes CASSPDYGLAEIAKNIQYF.

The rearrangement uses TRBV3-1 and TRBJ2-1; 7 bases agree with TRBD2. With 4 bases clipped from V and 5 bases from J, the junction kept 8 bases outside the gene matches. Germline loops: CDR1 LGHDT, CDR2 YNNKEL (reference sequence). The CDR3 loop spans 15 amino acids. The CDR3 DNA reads TGTGCCAGCAGCCTGGGCGGGAGAAAGGACAATGAGCAGTTCTTC. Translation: CASSLGGRKDNEQFF.

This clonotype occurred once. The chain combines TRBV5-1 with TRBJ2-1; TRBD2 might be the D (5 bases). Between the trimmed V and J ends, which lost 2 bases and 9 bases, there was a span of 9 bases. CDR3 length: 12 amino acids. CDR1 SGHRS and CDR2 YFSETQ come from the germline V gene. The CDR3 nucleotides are TGCGCCAGCAGCTTTGGCGGACTTGAGCAGTTCTTC. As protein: CASSFGGLEQFF. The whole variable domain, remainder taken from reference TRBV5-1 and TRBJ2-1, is KAGVTQTPRYLIKTRGQQVTLSCSPISGHRSVSWYQQTPGQGLQFLFEYFSETQRNKGNFPGRFSGRQFSNSRSEMNVSTLELGDSALYLCASSFGGLEQFFGPGTRLTVL.

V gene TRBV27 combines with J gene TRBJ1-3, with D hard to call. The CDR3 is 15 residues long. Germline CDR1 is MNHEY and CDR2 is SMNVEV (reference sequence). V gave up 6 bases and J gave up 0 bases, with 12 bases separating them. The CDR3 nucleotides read TGTGCCAGCAGCCCGGACCTCCTCTCTGGAAACACCATATATTTT. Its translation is CASSPDLLSGNTIYF.

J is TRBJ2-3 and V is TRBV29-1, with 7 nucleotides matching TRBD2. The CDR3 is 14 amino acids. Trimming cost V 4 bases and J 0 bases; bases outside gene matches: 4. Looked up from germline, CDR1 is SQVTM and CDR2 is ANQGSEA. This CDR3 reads CSVGLAGSTDTQYF. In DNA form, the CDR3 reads TGCAGCGTTGGCTTAGCGGGCAGCACAGATACGCAGTATTTT.

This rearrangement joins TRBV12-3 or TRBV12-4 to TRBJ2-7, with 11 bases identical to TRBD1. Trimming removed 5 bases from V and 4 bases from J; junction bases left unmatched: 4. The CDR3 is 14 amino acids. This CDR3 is CASSRGQGVYEQYF. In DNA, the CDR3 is TGTGCCAGCAGTCGGGGACAGGGGGTTTACGAGCAGTACTTC.

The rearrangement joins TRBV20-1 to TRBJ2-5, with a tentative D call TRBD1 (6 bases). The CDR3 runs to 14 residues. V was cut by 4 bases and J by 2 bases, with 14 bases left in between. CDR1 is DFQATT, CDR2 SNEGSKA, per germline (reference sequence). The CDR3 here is CSAKGGRKQETQYF. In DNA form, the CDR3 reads TGCAGTGCTAAAGGGGGACGGAAGCAAGAGACCCAGTACTTC.

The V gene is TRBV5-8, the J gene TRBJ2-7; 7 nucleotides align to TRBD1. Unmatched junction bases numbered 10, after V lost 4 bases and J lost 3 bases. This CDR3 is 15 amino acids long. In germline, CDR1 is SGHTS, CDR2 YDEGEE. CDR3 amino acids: CASSRGTVYHYEQYF. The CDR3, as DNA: TGTGCCAGCAGCCGAGGGACAGTCTACCACTACGAGCAGTACTTC.

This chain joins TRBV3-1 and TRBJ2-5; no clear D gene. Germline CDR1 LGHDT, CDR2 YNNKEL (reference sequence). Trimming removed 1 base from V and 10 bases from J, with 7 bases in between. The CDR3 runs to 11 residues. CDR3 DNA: TGTGCCAGCAGCCAAGCCGTGGACCAGTACTTC. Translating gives CASSQAVDQYF.

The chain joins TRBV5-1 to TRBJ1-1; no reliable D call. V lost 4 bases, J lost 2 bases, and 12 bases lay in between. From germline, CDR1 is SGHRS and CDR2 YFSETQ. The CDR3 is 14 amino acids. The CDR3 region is CASSLLATNTEAFF. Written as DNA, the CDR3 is TGCGCCAGCAGCCTTTTGGCAACCAACACTGAAGCTTTCTTT.

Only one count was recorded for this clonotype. The CDR3 DNA reads TGTGCCAGCTCACTCCTGGACAGAAACACTGAAGCTTTCTTT. Its protein is CASSLLDRNTEAFF. The chain joins TRBV18 to TRBJ1-1; TRBD1 might be the D (6 bases). V shed 4 bases and J shed 2 bases, with 11 bases lying between them. Looked up from germline, CDR1 is KGHSH and CDR2 is LQKENI. The CDR3 covers 14 residues.

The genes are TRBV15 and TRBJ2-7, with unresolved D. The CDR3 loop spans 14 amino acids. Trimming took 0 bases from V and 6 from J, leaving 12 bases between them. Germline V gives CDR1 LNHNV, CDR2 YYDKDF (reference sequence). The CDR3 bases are TGTGCCACCAGCAGAGATATTGAGGTGGGCGAGCAGTACTTC. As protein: CATSRDIEVGEQYF.

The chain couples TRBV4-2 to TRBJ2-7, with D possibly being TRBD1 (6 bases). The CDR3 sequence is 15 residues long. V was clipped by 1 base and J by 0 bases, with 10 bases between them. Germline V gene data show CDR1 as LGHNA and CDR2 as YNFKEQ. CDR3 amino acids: CASSQGQAISYEQYF. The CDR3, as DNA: TGTGCCAGCAGCCAAGGACAGGCGATCTCCTACGAGCAGTACTTC.

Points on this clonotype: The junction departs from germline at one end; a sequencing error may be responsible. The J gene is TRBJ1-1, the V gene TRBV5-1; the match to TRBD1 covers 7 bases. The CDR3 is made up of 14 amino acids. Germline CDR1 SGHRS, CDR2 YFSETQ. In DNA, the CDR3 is TGCGCCAGCACCTTGGGGACAGCGAACACTGAAGCTTTCTTT. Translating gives CASTLGTANTEAFF.

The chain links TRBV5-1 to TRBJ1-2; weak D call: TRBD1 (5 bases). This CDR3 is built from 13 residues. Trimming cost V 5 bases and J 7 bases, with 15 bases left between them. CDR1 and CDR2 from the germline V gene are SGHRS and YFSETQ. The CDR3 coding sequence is TGCGCCAGCAGGGGGCAGGCCGACGCTGGCTACACCTTC. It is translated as CASRGQADAGYTF.

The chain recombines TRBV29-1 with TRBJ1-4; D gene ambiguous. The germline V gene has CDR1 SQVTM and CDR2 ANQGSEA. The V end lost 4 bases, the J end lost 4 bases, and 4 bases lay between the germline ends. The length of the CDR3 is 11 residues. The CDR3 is CSVGLNEKLFF. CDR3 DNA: TGCAGCGTTGGGCTTAATGAAAAACTGTTTTTT.

CDR3 in amino acids: CASSQVSASGRHEQFF. DNA for the CDR3: TGCGCCAGCAGCCAAGTCTCGGCTAGCGGGAGACACGAGCAGTTCTTC. The chain couples TRBV4-1 to TRBJ2-1; 10 bases match TRBD2. The V segment lost 1 base and the J segment 10 bases; nucleotides outside the gene matches: 10. The CDR3 is 16 amino acids. Germline CDR1 MGHRA, CDR2 YSYEKL.

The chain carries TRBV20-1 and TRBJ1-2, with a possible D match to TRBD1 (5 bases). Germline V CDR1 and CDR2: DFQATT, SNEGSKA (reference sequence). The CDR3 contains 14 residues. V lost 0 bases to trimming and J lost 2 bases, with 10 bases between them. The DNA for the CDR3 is TGCAGTGCTAGAGATGGGACCGAAAACTATGGCTACACCTTC. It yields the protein CSARDGTENYGYTF.

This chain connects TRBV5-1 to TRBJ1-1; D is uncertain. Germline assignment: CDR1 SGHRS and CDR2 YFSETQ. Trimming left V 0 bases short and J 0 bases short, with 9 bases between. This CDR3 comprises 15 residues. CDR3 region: CASSLDGGLNTEAFF. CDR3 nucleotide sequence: TGCGCCAGCAGCTTGGATGGAGGATTGAACACTGAAGCTTTCTTT.

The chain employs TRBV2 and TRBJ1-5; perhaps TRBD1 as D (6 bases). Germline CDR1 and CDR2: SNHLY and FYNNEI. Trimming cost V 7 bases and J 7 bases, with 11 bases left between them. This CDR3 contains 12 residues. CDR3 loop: CASKGGRQPQHF. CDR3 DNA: TGTGCCAGCAAGGGGGGGCGGCAGCCCCAGCATTTT.

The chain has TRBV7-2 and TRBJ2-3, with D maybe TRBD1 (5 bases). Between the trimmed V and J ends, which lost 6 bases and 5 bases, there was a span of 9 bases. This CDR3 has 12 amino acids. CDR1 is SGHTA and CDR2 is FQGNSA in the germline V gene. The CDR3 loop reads CASSRQRDTQYF. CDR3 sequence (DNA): TGTGCCAGCAGTCGACAGAGAGATACGCAGTATTTT.

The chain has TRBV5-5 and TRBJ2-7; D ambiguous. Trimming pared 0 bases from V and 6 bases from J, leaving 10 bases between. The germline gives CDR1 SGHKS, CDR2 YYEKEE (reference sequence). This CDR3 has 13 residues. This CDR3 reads CASSLGTSGEQYF. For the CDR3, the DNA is TGTGCCAGCAGCTTGGGGACCTCGGGCGAGCAGTACTTC. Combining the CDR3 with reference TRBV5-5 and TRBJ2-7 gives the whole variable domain DAGVTQSPTHLIKTRGQQVTLRCSPISGHKSVSWYQQVLGQGPQFIFQYYEKEERGRGNFPDRFSARQFPNYSSELNVNALLLGDSALYLCASSLGTSGEQYFGPGTRLTVT.

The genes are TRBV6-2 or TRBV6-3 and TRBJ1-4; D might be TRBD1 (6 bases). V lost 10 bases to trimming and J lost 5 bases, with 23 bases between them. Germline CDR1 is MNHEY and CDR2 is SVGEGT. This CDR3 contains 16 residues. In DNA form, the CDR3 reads TGTGCCACCGCTCGGGGGCAGCCCCACCTGAATGAAAAACTGTTTTTT. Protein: CATARGQPHLNEKLFF.